Each of the 26 T cell receptor beta chains below was sequenced from the same sample in a study of tumor and adjacent non-tumor tissue in lung cancer. RNA was extracted from bulk tissue without any cell sorting. This non-tumor lung sample came from over 3 cm beyond the tumor edge. The library came from three nested PCR rounds adapted from ARM-PCR protocols. One entry per CDR3 protein results from TCRdb running MiXCR on the multiplex PCR reads. The sample includes approximately 100,000 distinct CDR3 sequences, 65% of them seen just once. The sequenced material came from distant non-tumor lung tissue. Every receptor here comes from a man under 40 with non-small cell lung cancer.

This clonotype has at least ten counts. The chain carries TRBV4-2 and TRBJ2-6, with a possible D match to TRBD2 (6 bases). The CDR3 contains 16 residues. The germline V gene encodes CDR1 LGHNA and CDR2 YNFKEQ. V was clipped by 3 bases and J by 3 bases, with 12 bases between them. In DNA form, the CDR3 reads TGTGCCAGCAGCCAGGCATCGGGAGATGGGGCCAACGTCCTGACTTTC. Translating gives CASSQASGDGANVLTF.

The rearrangement uses TRBV20-1 and TRBJ2-1; TRBD2 matches at 10 bases. CDR3 length: 15 residues. Per germline, CDR1 DFQATT and CDR2 SNEGSKA (reference sequence). V shed 8 bases, J shed 16 bases, and the junction held 23 bases outside the gene matches. The CDR3 DNA reads TGCAGTACCCTGACCGGGACTAGCGTTCTCCATGAGTACTTCTTC. It yields the protein CSTLTGTSVLHEYFF.

In the case of this clonotype: At one end the junction does not follow the germline gene, possibly because of a read error. The genes are TRBV11-2 and TRBJ2-1, with TRBD2 as a possible D gene (5 bases). From germline, CDR1 is SGHAT and CDR2 FQNNGV. The CDR3 length is 14 residues. The CDR3 here is CATSSPGSSDEQSF. The CDR3 bases are TGTGCCACCAGCTCACCGGGAAGTAGCGATGAGCAGTCCTTC.

The J gene is TRBJ2-3, the V gene TRBV20-1; 12 positions match TRBD2. CDR1 and CDR2 (germline): DFQATT, SNEGSKA (reference sequence). CDR3 length equals 15 residues. J gave up 4 bases and V 6 bases, and 8 bases lay outside the gene matches. CDR3 nucleotides: TGCAGTGCCATCCTAGCGGGGGGGCGGGCAGATACGCAGTATTTT. The encoded protein is CSAILAGGRADTQYF.

Regarding this clonotype: As the CDR3 is not closed by the conserved phenylalanine or tryptophan, this likely results from a read error. The DNA is omitted, as the CDR3 cannot be located on it reliably, and the CDR3 follows TCRdb's listing. This chain links TRBV6-1 with TRBJ2-7; TRBD1, the D gene given by the table, was not confirmed from the DNA. In germline, CDR1 is MNHNS, CDR2 SASEGT. The CDR3 is 13 amino acids long, termini counted. CDR3 in amino acids: CASSDRGDYEHYL.

This clonotype was recorded many times. This sequence joins TRBV11-1 and TRBJ2-2; 9 positions agree with TRBD2. V lost 2 bases to trimming and J lost 4 bases; unmatched junction nucleotides: 11. Germline V gene data show CDR1 as SGHAT and CDR2 as FQDESV (reference sequence). CDR3 length: 18 residues. The CDR3 is CASSLRSAGGPGTGELFF. The DNA for the CDR3 is TGTGCCAGCAGCTTACGGTCAGCGGGGGGCCCGGGCACCGGGGAGCTGTTTTTT.

The sample holds a few counts of this clonotype. The chain recombines TRBV5-4 with TRBJ2-1; 9 positions match TRBD1. Germline V gives CDR1 SGHNT, CDR2 YYREEE (reference sequence). The CDR3 covers 15 residues. Trimming at V came to 1 base and at J to 7 bases, leaving 6 bases not matched to a gene. The CDR3 sequence: CASSLTGGASNEQFF. The CDR3 nucleotides are TGTGCCAGCAGCTTGACAGGGGGCGCGAGTAATGAGCAGTTCTTC.

The V and J genes are TRBV20-1 and TRBJ2-3, with unresolved D. The germline gives CDR1 DFQATT, CDR2 SNEGSKA (reference sequence). The CDR3 loop spans 13 amino acids. In nucleotides, the CDR3 is TGCAATGCCCCGCGCGATGGCCAAGATACGCAGTATTTT. Translated: CNAPRDGQDTQYF.

Worth noting for this clonotype: One base away lies a much larger clone, so this may be a sequencing read error. The chain recombines TRBV5-6 with TRBJ1-1; D gene unclear. V lost 7 bases and J lost 1, with 8 bases in between. Germline V gene lookup returns CDR1 SGHDT and CDR2 YYEEEE. The CDR3 has 12 residues. The CDR3 loop is CASQWRNTEAFF. CDR3 DNA: TGTGCCAGCCAATGGAGGAACACTGAAGCTTTCTTT.

Details on this clonotype: At one end the junction does not follow the germline gene, possibly because of a read error. This rearrangement joins TRBV19 to TRBJ1-5; the D gene is possibly TRBD1 (6 bases). From germline, CDR1 is LNHDA and CDR2 SQIVND (reference sequence). The CDR3 length is 16 residues. CDR3 bases: TGTGCTAGTAGGTCACCCGGGGGGGGCCCCAATCAGCCCCAACATTTT. Translation gives CASRSPGGGPNQPQHF.

Turning to this clonotype: Because the CDR3's place on the DNA is in doubt, the DNA is left out and the CDR3 is given as listed by TCRdb. The rearrangement uses TRBV11-2 and TRBJ2-1; TRBD2 is taken as the D call from the table, unchecked against the DNA. Germline lookup yields CDR1 SGHAT and CDR2 FQNNGV. The CDR3 contains 14 residues when both ends are counted. The CDR3 here is CASSFASGADERFF.

The chain carries TRBV4-3 and TRBJ2-7; maybe TRBD2 (5 bases). Trimming took 8 bases from V and 3 from J, leaving 14 bases between them. The CDR3 is 13 amino acids. Germline CDR1 LGHNA, CDR2 YSLEER. The CDR3 bases are TGCGCCAGCGACCAATTGACTAACTACGAGCAGTACTTC. Amino acids: CASDQLTNYEQYF.

This sequence joins TRBV29-1 and TRBJ2-7, with D possibly being TRBD1 or TRBD2 (6 bases each). The CDR3 consists of 13 residues. Per germline, CDR1 SQVTM and CDR2 ANQGSEA. The CDR3 region is CGFVRDISYEQYF. CDR3 nucleotide sequence: TGCGGCTTTGTGCGGGACATTTCCTACGAGCAGTACTTC.

This clonotype was observed a few times. A single base separates this from a much larger clone, so it may be a read error. This chain connects TRBV12-3 or TRBV12-4 to TRBJ1-1, with D unresolved. The CDR3 has 13 residues. In DNA form, the CDR3 reads TGTGTCAGCAGTTTAGCCCCGAACACTGAAGCTTTCTTT. Protein product: CVSSLAPNTEAFF.

Concerning this clonotype: At one of its ends the junction is not consistent with the germline gene, which may arise from a read error. The rearrangement links TRBV11-2 to TRBJ2-2, with D maybe TRBD2 (7 bases). CDR1 is SGHAT, CDR2 FQNNGV, per germline. This CDR3 has 15 amino acids. In DNA, the CDR3 is TGTGCCAACAGCTCGAACAGGGTCTTGGCCGGGGGGCTGTATTTT. Translation: CANSSNRVLAGGLYF. The full variable domain, in which reference TRBV11-2 and TRBJ2-2 provide the parts outside the CDR3, is EAGVAQSPRYKIIEKRQSVAFWCNPISGHATLYWYQQILGQGPKLLIQFQNNGVVDDSQLPKDRFSAERLKGVDSTLKIQPAKLEDSAVYLCANSSNRVLAGGLYFGEGSRLTVL.

For this clonotype: One end of the junction does not line up with germline, which may come from a read error. J is TRBJ2-5 and V is TRBV6-5, with 8 positions matching TRBD1. Germline assignment: CDR1 MNHEY and CDR2 SVGAGI. The CDR3 is 13 residues long. CDR3 residues: CARSRTGQGTQYF. The CDR3 nucleotides read TGTGCCAGAAGCCGGACAGGGCAAGGGACCCAGTACTTC.

Concerning this clonotype itself: A much larger clone sits a single nucleotide away, making a read error possible. The rearrangement uses TRBV6-2 or TRBV6-3 and TRBJ1-4; D unclear. CDR3 size: 13 residues. Germline CDR1 MNHEY, CDR2 SVGEGT. CDR3 residues: CTSSRWEAEKLFF. CDR3 sequence (DNA): TGTACCAGCAGCCGGTGGGAGGCCGAAAAACTGTTTTTT.

This clonotype was seen at least ten times. This chain connects TRBV25-1 to TRBJ2-2; TRBD1 matches 7 bases. Germline V CDR1 and CDR2: MGHDK, SYGVNS. The CDR3 has 14 amino acids. V gave up 5 bases and J gave up 3 bases; unmatched junction bases: 3. The CDR3 DNA reads TGTGCCAGCAGTCCCGACAGGGACACCGGGGAGCTGTTTTTT. Amino acid sequence: CASSPDRDTGELFF.

With respect to this clonotype: One junction end does not reproduce the germline sequence, and a read error may be involved. The chain has TRBV24-1 and TRBJ2-5, with a weak D call TRBD1 (6 bases). CDR3 length: 14 residues. The germline gives CDR1 KGHDR, CDR2 SFDVKD. CDR3 residues: CATSDSSRGEIQYF. The CDR3 nucleotides are TGTGCCACCAGTGATTCGAGCAGGGGAGAGATCCAGTACTTC.

The rearrangement uses TRBV19 and TRBJ1-3; tentatively, D is TRBD1 (5 bases). Looked up from germline, CDR1 is LNHDA and CDR2 is SQIVND (reference sequence). The CDR3 has 15 amino acids. V was pared by 8 bases and J by 4 bases, with 18 bases between. The CDR3 is CASRNPGTPGNTIYF. CDR3 DNA sequence: TGTGCCAGTCGAAACCCCGGGACGCCCGGAAACACCATATATTTT.

This clonotype occurred a few times. The V and J genes are TRBV10-3 and TRBJ2-3; D is undetermined. The CDR3 extends over 18 amino acids. Germline lookup yields CDR1 ENHRY and CDR2 SYGVKD. Trimming took off 0 bases at V and 0 bases at J, with 16 bases between the two ends. CDR3 nucleotides: TGTGCCATCAGTGAGTCGCGGTTGGTAGGTTTTAGCACAGATACGCAGTATTTT. This sequence encodes CAISESRLVGFSTDTQYF.

This clonotype turned up a few times. The chain combines TRBV10-3 with TRBJ1-1; D gene unclear. CDR3 length equals 15 residues. V gave up 0 bases and J gave up 0 bases, with 8 bases separating them. CDR1 is ENHRY and CDR2 is SYGVKD in the germline V gene. The CDR3 region is CAISESEWMNTEAFF. The CDR3, as DNA: TGTGCCATCAGTGAGTCGGAGTGGATGAACACTGAAGCTTTCTTT.

The rearrangement joins TRBV7-9 to TRBJ1-1, with D tentatively TRBD1 (6 bases). The V end lost 6 bases, the J end lost 4 bases, and 12 bases lay between the germline ends. From germline, CDR1 is SEHNR and CDR2 FQNEAQ (reference sequence). CDR3 length: 13 residues. This CDR3 reads CASSKEGGTEAFF. The CDR3 bases are TGTGCCAGCAGTAAAGAGGGGGGCACTGAAGCTTTCTTT.

With respect to this clonotype: This may be a read error, as it is one base from a much larger clone. The rearrangement links TRBV10-1 to TRBJ2-2; 8 bases match TRBD2. This CDR3 has 14 residues. Germline V gene data show CDR1 as WNHNN and CDR2 as SYGVQD (reference sequence). This chain's CDR3 is CASSSGRGTGEMFF. The CDR3 nucleotides read TGCGCCAGCAGTAGCGGGAGAGGGACCGGGGAGATGTTTTTT.

This clonotype was seen many times. The V call is TRBV4-1, the J call TRBJ1-2, with D perhaps TRBD1 (5 bases). Looked up from germline, CDR1 is MGHRA and CDR2 is YSYEKL. Trimming pared 4 bases from V and 3 bases from J, leaving 21 bases between. CDR3 size: 17 residues. CDR3: CASSRSRAGDGDYGYTF. The CDR3 DNA reads as TGCGCCAGCAGCCGGTCGCGGGCGGGGGATGGGGACTATGGCTACACCTTC.

The sample holds many counts of this clonotype. The chain is built from TRBV6-1 and TRBJ1-6; D might be TRBD1 (5 bases). The CDR3 is 16 residues long. With 3 bases removed from V and 7 bases from J, the gap between germline ends came to 16 bases. The germline CDR1 and CDR2 sequences are MNHNS and SASEGT. The CDR3 spells CASSEGPPGRNSPLHF. CDR3 DNA: TGTGCCAGCAGTGAGGGGCCACCAGGGAGGAATTCACCCCTCCACTTT.